This T cell receptor (beta chain) originates from a study of blood T cell repertoires in COVID-19. The overall study: The United States, Italy and Spain supplied acute and convalescent COVID-19 samples. Nucleic acid was either cDNA or gDNA, and it came from T cells, B-cell-depleted T cells, or PBMCs.

Authors' methods: Reference gene primer amplification gave estimated nucleated cell counts. Repertoires were generated with immunoSEQ multiplex PCR, while TCRdb's copy carries only in-frame clones and drops some. That table is the source of V, J and clone size, and D and trimming were worked out from the DNA. The sample records 250,000 to 300,000 clones, around 86% being singletons. Germline V lookup: CDR1 LNHDA, CDR2 SQIVND (reference sequence). This CDR3 contains 15 residues. Unmatched junction bases numbered 9, after V lost 7 bases and J lost 4 bases. This sequence originates from a middle-aged woman who had recovered from COVID-19. The chain has TRBV19 and TRBJ1-4; 7 positions match TRBD1. Sequenced material: peripheral blood. Here the CDR3 DNA reads TGTGCCAGTACCCTCCTCGGGACAGATAATGAAAAACTGTTTTTT. It encodes CASTLLGTDNEKLFF. The full variable domain, completed using reference TRBV19 and TRBJ1-4, is DGGITQSPKYLFRKEGQNVTLSCEQNLNHDAMYWYRQDPGQGLRLIYYSQIVNDFQKGDIAEGYSVSREKKESFPLTVTSAQKNPTAFYLCASTLLGTDNEKLFFGSGTQLSVL.